Sequencing of this TCR beta chain was carried out in a study of cytomegalovirus exposure and HLA in healthy donors. The CDR3 is 15 residues long. Germline V gene sequence: CDR1 MNHNS, CDR2 SASEGT. Trimming took 4 bases from V and 4 from J; bases not matched to a gene: 2. With regard to this clone: The antigen is not known.

Study results and limitations: It was reported that the classifier diagnosed cytomegalovirus status with high specificity and sensitivity in both the original and validation cohorts.

Data came from immunoSEQ multiplex PCR; TCRdb stores just in-frame clones and leaves some out. This sample yields 150,000 or so clones, of which about 86% are seen a single time; under 25% belongs to the top ten. This chain links TRBV6-1 with TRBJ2-5; 14 bases are shared with TRBD2. The sample was PBMCs. This TCR derives from a young man in good health and CMV-seropositive. The CDR3 sequence: CASSGLAGGPETQYF. In DNA, the CDR3 is TGTGCCAGCAGTGGACTAGCGGGGGGGCCAGAGACCCAGTACTTC.